Each of the 17 T cell receptor beta chains below was sequenced from the same sample in a study of control samples from healthy donors and cancer patients. Profiled with immunoSEQ multiplex PCR; TCRdb holds only in-frame clones, not every one. The data show roughly 49,000 clones, around nine tenths seen once. Sample: PBMCs. All receptors derive from a man in his fifties or sixties with head and neck cancer.

The rearrangement uses TRBV4-2 and TRBJ2-2, with D perhaps TRBD2 (5 bases). CDR1 and CDR2 from the germline V gene are LGHNA and YNFKEQ. Between the trimmed V and J ends, which lost 6 bases and 7 bases, there was a span of 21 bases. CDR3 size: 16 residues. CDR3 sequence reads: CASRSLLGRLGGELFF. The CDR3 nucleotides read TGTGCCAGCAGGTCACTATTAGGGAGATTGGGCGGGGAGCTGTTTTTT.

The chain is built from TRBV4-3 and TRBJ1-4; 7 bases are shared with TRBD1. Trimming removed 1 base from V and 7 bases from J; junction bases left unmatched: 3. The CDR3 runs 14 residues. CDR1 is LGHNA, CDR2 YSLEER, per germline. In nucleotides, the CDR3 is TGCGCCAGCAGCCAAGGACAGGGTAGTGAAAAACTGTTTTTT. Its translation is CASSQGQGSEKLFF.

The rearrangement uses TRBV4-2 and TRBJ2-5; 7 bases agree with TRBD2. The CDR3 sequence is 17 residues long. Losses at the gene ends were 0 bases for V and 5 bases for J; bases not matched to a gene: 12. CDR1 and CDR2 from the germline V gene are LGHNA and YNFKEQ. Here the CDR3 reads CASSQDLSGEEGETQYF. The CDR3 coding sequence is TGTGCCAGCAGCCAAGATTTGAGCGGGGAGGAAGGCGAGACCCAGTACTTC.

The V and J genes are TRBV19 and TRBJ2-5; 9 positions agree with TRBD1. Trimming cost V 5 bases and J 5 bases; bases outside gene matches: 9. The V gene's germline CDR1 is LNHDA and CDR2 SQIVND (reference sequence). The CDR3 spans 15 residues. The CDR3 DNA reads TGTGCCAGTAGTCCCGGACAGGGGCCCCGGGAGACCCAGTACTTC. Encoded protein: CASSPGQGPRETQYF.

The rearrangement uses TRBV13 and TRBJ2-7; TRBD2 agrees at 10 bases. In germline, CDR1 is PRHDT, CDR2 FYEKMQ (reference sequence). The CDR3 spans 16 residues. Unmatched junction bases numbered 10, after V lost 3 bases and J lost 5 bases. The DNA for the CDR3 is TGTGCCAGCAGCTTCGATACTCCCGGGACTAGCGACGAGCAGTACTTC. Amino acid sequence: CASSFDTPGTSDEQYF.

The chain uses TRBV2 and TRBJ2-1; TRBD1 matches at 11 bases. Germline V gene lookup returns CDR1 SNHLY and CDR2 FYNNEI. The CDR3 totals 15 residues. After removal of 6 bases from V and 6 bases from J, the junction contained 7 bases not matched to a gene. The CDR3 region is CASSLSGQGGNEQFF. CDR3 in DNA: TGTGCCAGCAGCCTATCGGGACAGGGGGGCAATGAGCAGTTCTTC.

The V call is TRBV4-3, the J call TRBJ1-5; D uncertain. Germline CDR1 and CDR2: LGHNA and YSLEER. Trimming cost V 0 bases and J 0 bases, with 6 bases left between them. The CDR3 covers 15 residues. CDR3 in amino acids: CASSQEPGSNQPQHF. The DNA of the CDR3 is TGCGCCAGCAGCCAAGAGCCCGGTAGCAATCAGCCCCAGCATTTT.

The V gene is TRBV7-6, the J gene TRBJ1-4, with D tentatively TRBD1 (6 bases). Germline values: CDR1 SGHVS, CDR2 FNYEAQ. This CDR3 is built from 16 residues. The germline V and J ends were trimmed by 2 bases and 5 bases, with 15 bases remaining between them. The chain's CDR3 is CASSLFYRQVNEKLFF. The CDR3 DNA sequence: TGTGCCAGCAGCTTATTTTACCGACAGGTCAATGAAAAACTGTTTTTT.

This sequence joins TRBV3-1 (or the pseudogene TRBV3-2) and TRBJ2-3; 11 bases are shared with TRBD1. The CDR3 spans 14 residues. In germline, CDR1 is LGHDT, CDR2 YNNKEL (reference sequence). Trimming took 3 bases from V and 4 from J; bases not matched to a gene: 0. CDR3: CASSQGQGADTQYF. The CDR3 DNA is TGTGCCAGCAGCCAGGGACAGGGGGCAGATACGCAGTATTTT.

V is TRBV12-3 or TRBV12-4 and J is TRBJ2-2, with D hard to call. Trimming shortened V by 2 bases and J by 7 bases, and 8 bases separated the two germline ends. The CDR3 runs 13 residues. The DNA for the CDR3 is TGTGCCAGCAGTTTACTGGAGAGCGGGGAGCTGTTTTTT. Translated, it gives CASSLLESGELFF.

CDR3 coding DNA: TGTGCCAGCCACAGCGGGGCGATCCCTATGAATGAGCAGTTCTTC. Its protein product is CASHSGAIPMNEQFF. V and J are TRBV2 and TRBJ2-1; 7 positions match TRBD2. The CDR3 consists of 15 residues. Germline trimming cut 8 bases from V and 7 bases from J; bases unmatched to any gene: 14. The germline V gene has CDR1 SNHLY and CDR2 FYNNEI.

This chain links TRBV7-8 with TRBJ1-6; 7 nucleotides match TRBD1. The J segment lost 7 bases and the V segment lost 5 bases, leaving 8 bases of the junction unmatched. In germline, CDR1 is SGHVS, CDR2 FQNEAQ. This CDR3 is built from 15 residues. The DNA of the CDR3 is TGTGCCAGCAGCGCTAGGGACAGCGAGAATTCACCCCTCCACTTT. It specifies CASSARDSENSPLHF.

The chain couples TRBV4-1 to TRBJ2-3, with D maybe TRBD2 (7 bases). This CDR3 is 14 amino acids long. CDR1 is MGHRA, CDR2 YSYEKL, per germline. Trimming pared 0 bases from V and 5 bases from J, leaving 9 bases between. Written as DNA, the CDR3 is TGCGCCAGCAGCCAAGAGCGGGGGCAAGATACGCAGTATTTT. It encodes CASSQERGQDTQYF.

The CDR3: CASSELGVQQFF. CDR3 nucleotides: TGTGCCAGCAGTGAACTAGGGGTACAGCAGTTCTTC. The chain recombines TRBV6-1 with TRBJ2-1; maybe TRBD1 (5 bases). Germline CDR1 is MNHNS and CDR2 is SASEGT. Trimming left V 2 bases short and J 11 bases short, with 10 bases between. CDR3 length: 12 residues.

This sequence joins TRBV7-8 and TRBJ1-1, with 7 bases matching TRBD1. Losses at the gene ends were 2 bases for V and 3 bases for J; bases not matched to a gene: 3. The CDR3 is made up of 14 amino acids. Germline V gene sequence: CDR1 SGHVS, CDR2 FQNEAQ. This chain's CDR3 is CASSLNRGDTEAFF. CDR3 DNA sequence: TGTGCCAGCAGCTTAAACAGGGGCGACACTGAAGCTTTCTTT.

This chain uses TRBV9 with TRBJ2-1, with a possible D match to TRBD1 (6 bases). Trimming cost V 3 bases and J 6 bases, with 13 bases left between them. Germline V CDR1 and CDR2: SGDLS, YYNGEE. The CDR3 runs 14 residues. The CDR3 coding sequence is TGTGCCAGCAGCGCAAGGACAGCTGGCAATGAGCAGTTCTTC. Translated, it gives CASSARTAGNEQFF.

This chain uses TRBV3-1 (or the pseudogene TRBV3-2) with TRBJ1-6; D gene ambiguous. Germline V gene data show CDR1 as LGHDT and CDR2 as YNNKEL (reference sequence). CDR3 length: 13 residues. Trimming stripped 1 base from V and 8 bases from J, with 6 bases between. CDR3 sequence: CASSQVRDSPLHF. CDR3 coding DNA: TGTGCCAGCAGCCAAGTCCGGGATTCACCCCTCCACTTT.